Sequencing of this T cell receptor beta chain was carried out in a study of shared clonotypes between healthy human individuals. On the study more broadly: CD8 memory received one plate per donor, CD8 naive two, CD4 memory three and CD4 naive three.

The naive CD8 fraction comprised CD45RO-negative cells positively selected for CCR7 and excluded terminally differentiated effector memory CD45RA+ cells. Produced via immunoSEQ multiplex PCR; TCRdb's table is partial and in-frame only. The sample records 560,000 or so clones, approximately 96% being singletons. V was clipped by 2 bases and J by 2 bases, with 16 bases between them. Germline V gene sequence: CDR1 MDHEN, CDR2 SYDVKM. This CDR3 spans 16 amino acids. The gene calls are TRBV28 and TRBJ2-7; possible D gene TRBD2, 6 bases. Sequences were obtained from naive CD8+ T cells sorted from blood. This TCR came from a woman aged 25 to 39 in good health. CDR3 residues: CASSLGWWEATYEQYF. The DNA of the CDR3 is TGTGCCAGCAGTTTAGGGTGGTGGGAGGCAACCTACGAGCAGTACTTC.